Shown below are 3 T cell receptor beta chains from a single sample sequenced in a study of OX40 agonist ivuxolimab in advanced cancers. Profiled with immunoSEQ multiplex PCR; TCRdb holds only in-frame clones, not every one. The data contain over 95,000 clones, 80% to 90% of them singletons. The specimen was CD4+ or CD8+ T cells sorted from blood, collected in a trial of the OX40 agonist ivuxolimab. The receptors originated from an adult with an advanced solid tumor such as melanoma, head and neck, liver or kidney cancer.

This sequence joins TRBV21-1 and TRBJ2-1; the table calls TRBD2, which could not be checked here. TRBV21-1 is a listed pseudogene. This CDR3 is built from 17 residues. The CDR3 sequence: CASSKALRGGSYNEQFF. CDR3 bases: TGTGCCAGCAGCAAAGCCCTGCGGGGGGGCTCATACAATGAGCAGTTCTTC.

The chain combines TRBV6-5 with TRBJ1-4, with no clear D. V lost 2 bases and J 2 bases, leaving 12 bases between the germline ends. The CDR3 length is 16 residues. Germline V lookup: CDR1 MNHEY, CDR2 SVGAGI. CDR3 protein: CASSYTGLATNEKLFF. DNA of the CDR3: TGTGCCAGCAGTTACACTGGACTGGCCACTAATGAAAAACTGTTTTTT.

The chain employs TRBV19 and TRBJ2-3; D is undetermined. Germline CDR1 is LNHDA and CDR2 is SQIVND (reference sequence). The CDR3 is 13 residues long. The V and J ends lost 3 bases and 3 bases respectively, with 7 bases between them. In nucleotides, the CDR3 is TGTGCCAGTAGTATCCTGGGAACAGATACGCAGTATTTT. Translation: CASSILGTDTQYF.